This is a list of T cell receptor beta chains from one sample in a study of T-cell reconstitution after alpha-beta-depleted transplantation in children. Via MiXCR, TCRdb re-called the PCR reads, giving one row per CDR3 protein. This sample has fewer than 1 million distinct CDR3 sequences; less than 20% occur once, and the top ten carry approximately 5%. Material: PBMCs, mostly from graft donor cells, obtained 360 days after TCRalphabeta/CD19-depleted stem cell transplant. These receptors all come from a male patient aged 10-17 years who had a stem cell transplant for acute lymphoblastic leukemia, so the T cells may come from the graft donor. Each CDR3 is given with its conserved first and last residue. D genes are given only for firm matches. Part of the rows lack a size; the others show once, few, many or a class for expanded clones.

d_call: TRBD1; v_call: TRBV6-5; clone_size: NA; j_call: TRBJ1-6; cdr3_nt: TGTGCCAGCAGTTACCCCAGGACAGGGATCTACTCACCCCTCCACTTT; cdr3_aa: CASSYPRTGIYSPLHF
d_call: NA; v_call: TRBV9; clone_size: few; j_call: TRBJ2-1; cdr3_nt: TGTGCCAGCAGCGTAAGGGTGGTGCGGGCCGGCTCCTACAATGAGCAGTTCTTC; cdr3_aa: CASSVRVVRAGSYNEQFF
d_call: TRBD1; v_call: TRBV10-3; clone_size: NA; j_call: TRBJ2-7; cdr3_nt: TGTGCCATCAAAAGGACAGGGGGTAGCTACGAGCAGTACTTC; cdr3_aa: CAIKRTGGSYEQYF
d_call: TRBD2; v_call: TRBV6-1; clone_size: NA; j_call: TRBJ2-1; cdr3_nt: TGTGCCAGCAGTGGAATAGCGGGAGTAAACCTTCAGCAGTTCTTC; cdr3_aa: CASSGIAGVNLQQFF
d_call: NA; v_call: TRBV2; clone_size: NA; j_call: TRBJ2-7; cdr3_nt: TGTGCCAGCAGTGAGGGGCTGAACCTCTCCTACGAGCAGTACTTC; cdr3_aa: CASSEGLNLSYEQYF
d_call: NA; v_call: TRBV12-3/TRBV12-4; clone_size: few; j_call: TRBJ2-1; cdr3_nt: TGTGCCAGCAGCTTGGGACTCGGAGACAATGAGCAGTTCTTC; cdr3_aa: CASSLGLGDNEQFF
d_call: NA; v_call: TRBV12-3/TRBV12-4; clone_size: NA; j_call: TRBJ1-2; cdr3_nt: TGTGCCAGCAGTTTGTCCTACCTTCCGGGGGATGACTATGGCTACACCTTC; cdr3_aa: CASSLSYLPGDDYGYTF
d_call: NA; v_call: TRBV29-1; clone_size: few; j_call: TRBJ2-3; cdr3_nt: TGCAGCGGGAGGGCGCTACCCATAGACACTATTCCTAGCACAGATACGCAGTATTTT; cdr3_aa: CSGRALPIDTIPSTDTQYF
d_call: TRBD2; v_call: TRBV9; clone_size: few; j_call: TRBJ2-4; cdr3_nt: TGTGCCAGCAGCGCCTCCGGGACTAGCGGTCCGCTAGCCAAAAACATTCAGTACTTC; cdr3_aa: CASSASGTSGPLAKNIQYF
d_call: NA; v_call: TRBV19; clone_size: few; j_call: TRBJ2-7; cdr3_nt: TGTGCCAGTAGTATCGACAGAAGTGCTTCCTACGAGCAGTACTTC; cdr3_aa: CASSIDRSASYEQYF
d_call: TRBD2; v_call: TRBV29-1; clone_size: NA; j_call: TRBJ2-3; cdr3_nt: TGCAGCGTTGAAGATCAAGGGACACCATATCTAGCGGGACTATCTAGCACAGATACGCAGTATTTT; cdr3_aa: CSVEDQGTPYLAGLSSTDTQYF
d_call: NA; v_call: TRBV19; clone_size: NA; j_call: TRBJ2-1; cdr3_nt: TGTGCCAGTAGTACCTACGGGACAATTCCCTACAATGAGCAGTTCTTC; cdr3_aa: CASSTYGTIPYNEQFF
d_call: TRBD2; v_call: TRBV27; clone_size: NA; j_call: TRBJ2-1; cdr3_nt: TGTGCCAGCAGTGCTCGTGGACTAGCTGGTGAGCAGTTCTTC; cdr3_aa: CASSARGLAGEQFF
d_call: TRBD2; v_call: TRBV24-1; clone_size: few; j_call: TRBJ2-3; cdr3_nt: TGTGCCACCAGTGAGGGGGAGGGAGATACGCAGTATTTT; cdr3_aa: CATSEGEGDTQYF
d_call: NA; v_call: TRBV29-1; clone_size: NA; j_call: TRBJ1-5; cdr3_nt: TGCAGCGTGTTAGACACTATCAATCAGCCCCAGCATTTT; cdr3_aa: CSVLDTINQPQHF
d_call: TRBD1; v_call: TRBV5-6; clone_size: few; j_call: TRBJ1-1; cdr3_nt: TGTGCCAGCAGCTTGGTGGGAGGGGGCAGGGTGAACACTGAAGCTTTCTTT; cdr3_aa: CASSLVGGGRVNTEAFF
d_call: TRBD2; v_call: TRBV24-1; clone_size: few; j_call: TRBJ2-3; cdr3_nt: TGTGCCACCAGTGATTTCCCCACTAGCGGGAGCACAGATACGCAGTATTTT; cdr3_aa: CATSDFPTSGSTDTQYF
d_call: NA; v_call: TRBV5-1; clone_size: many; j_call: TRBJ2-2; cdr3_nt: TGCGCCAGCAGCTTGGGGGACTTCACCGGGGAGCTGTTTTTT; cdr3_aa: CASSLGDFTGELFF
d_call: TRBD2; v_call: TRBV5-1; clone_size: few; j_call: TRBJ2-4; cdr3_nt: TGCGCCAGCAGGCCTCTAGCGGGAAACATTCAGTACTTC; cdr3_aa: CASRPLAGNIQYF
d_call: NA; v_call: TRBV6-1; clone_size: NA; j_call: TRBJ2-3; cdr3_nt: TGTGCCAGCAGTCAGGGGCCTGTTGTTACAGATACGCAGTATTTT; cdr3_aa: CASSQGPVVTDTQYF
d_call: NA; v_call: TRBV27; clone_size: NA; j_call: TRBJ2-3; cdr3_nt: TGTGCCAGCAGTTACCCATCTGGGACAGATACGCAGTATTTT; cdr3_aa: CASSYPSGTDTQYF
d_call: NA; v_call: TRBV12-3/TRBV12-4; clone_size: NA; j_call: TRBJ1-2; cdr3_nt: TGTGCCAGCAGTTTAGGACCAGCGAAGGGCTATGGCTACACCTTC; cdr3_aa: CASSLGPAKGYGYTF
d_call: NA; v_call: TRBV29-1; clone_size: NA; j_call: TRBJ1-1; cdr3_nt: TGCAGCGGAGAGCGGGGTTACACTGAAGCTTTCTTT; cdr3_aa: CSGERGYTEAFF
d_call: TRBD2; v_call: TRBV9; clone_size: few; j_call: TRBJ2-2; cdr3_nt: TGTGCCAGCAGTGTCCCACTAGCGGGGCCGAACACCGGGGAGCTGTTTTTT; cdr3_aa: CASSVPLAGPNTGELFF